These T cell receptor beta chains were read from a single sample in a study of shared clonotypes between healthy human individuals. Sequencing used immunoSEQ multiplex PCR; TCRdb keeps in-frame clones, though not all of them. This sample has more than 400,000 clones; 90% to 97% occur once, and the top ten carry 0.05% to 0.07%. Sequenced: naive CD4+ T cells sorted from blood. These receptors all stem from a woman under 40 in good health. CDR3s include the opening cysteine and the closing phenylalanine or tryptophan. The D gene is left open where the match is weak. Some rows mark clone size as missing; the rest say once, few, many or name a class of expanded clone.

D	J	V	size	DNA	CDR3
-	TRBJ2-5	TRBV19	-	TGTGCCACAGCACAATCGAACCTAGTTGGACCATTCGGTGAGCAGTACTTC	CATAQSNLVGPFGEQYF
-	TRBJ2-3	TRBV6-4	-	TGTGCCAGCAGTGAAGGTAGCACAGATACGCAGTATTTT	CASSEGSTDTQYF
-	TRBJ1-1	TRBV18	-	TGTGCCAGCTCACCCGCCCTCACGGAGACTGAAGCTTTCTTT	CASSPALTETEAFF
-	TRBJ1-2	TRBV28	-	TGTGCCAGCAGTTTGGTAGTTGGTAACTATGGCTACACCTTC	CASSLVVGNYGYTF
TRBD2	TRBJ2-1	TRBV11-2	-	TGTGCCAGCAGCCCACGACTAGCGGGAGGGAGCAATGAGCAGTTCTTC	CASSPRLAGGSNEQFF
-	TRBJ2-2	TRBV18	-	TGTGCCAGCTCTCTTTACATCCAAACGAACACCGGGGAGCTGTTTTTT	CASSLYIQTNTGELFF
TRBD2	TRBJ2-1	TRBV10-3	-	TGTGCCTCTCAGGCTAGCGGTGACAATGAGCAGTTCTTC	CASQASGDNEQFF
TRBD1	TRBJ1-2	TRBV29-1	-	TGCAGCGTTGAAGATCAAGACAGGGTGAACTATGGCTACACCTTC	CSVEDQDRVNYGYTF
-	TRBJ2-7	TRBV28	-	TGTGCCAGCAGTTTCAGTGGCTTTACCTACGAGCAGTACTTC	CASSFSGFTYEQYF
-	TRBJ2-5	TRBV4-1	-	TGCGCCAGCAGCCAAGGGACGGCGGAGACCCAGTACTTC	CASSQGTAETQYF
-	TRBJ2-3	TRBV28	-	TGTGCCAGCAGTTCGGCGGGGATCACAGATACGCAGTATTTT	CASSSAGITDTQYF
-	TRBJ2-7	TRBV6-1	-	TGTGCCAGCAGTGAAAAAAGGTTCTGGGAGGAGCAGTACTTC	CASSEKRFWEEQYF
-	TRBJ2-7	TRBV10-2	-	TGCGCCAGCAGTGAAAGGGGTTATCGGCCCTACGAGCAGTACTTC	CASSERGYRPYEQYF
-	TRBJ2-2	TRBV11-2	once	TGTGCCAGCAGCCCGGGTGGGAGGGGGCTAAACACCGGGGAGCTGTTTTTT	CASSPGGRGLNTGELFF
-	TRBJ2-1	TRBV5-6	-	TGTGCCAGCCCCCCCGGCCCCCGCTCCTACAATGAGCAGTTCTTC	CASPPGPRSYNEQFF